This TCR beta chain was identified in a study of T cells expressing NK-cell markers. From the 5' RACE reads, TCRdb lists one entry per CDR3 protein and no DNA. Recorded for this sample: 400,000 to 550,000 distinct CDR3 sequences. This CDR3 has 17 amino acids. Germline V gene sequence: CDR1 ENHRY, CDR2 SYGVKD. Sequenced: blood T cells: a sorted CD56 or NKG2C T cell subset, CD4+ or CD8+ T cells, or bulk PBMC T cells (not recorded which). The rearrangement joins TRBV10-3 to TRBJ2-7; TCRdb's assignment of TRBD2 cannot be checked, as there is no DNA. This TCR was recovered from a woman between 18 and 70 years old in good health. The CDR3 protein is CAISESRLAGGSDEQYF.